These T cell receptor beta chains were read from a single sample in a study of glioma-infiltrating T cells after dendritic cell vaccination. Some clones are missing from TCRdb's copy, which holds only in-frame ones; the method was immunoSEQ multiplex PCR. The repertoire holds approximately 64,000 clones, with 82% as singletons. The specimen comprised blood, sampled before dendritic cell vaccination. All receptors derive from a human donor with glioblastoma. The CDR3 runs from the conserved cysteine through the conserved F or W. The D gene is left open where the match is weak. Not every row has a clone size; where given, it reads once, few, many or a size class.

cdr3_aa: CASSLRLAGDTDTQYF
cdr3_nt: TGTGCCAGCAGCCTTCGCCTAGCGGGTGACACAGATACGCAGTATTTT
j_call: TRBJ2-3
d_call: TRBD2
v_call: TRBV7-2
clone_size: -

cdr3_aa: CASSQDRSGSTDTQYF
cdr3_nt: TGTGCCAGCAGCCAAGATAGGAGTGGGTCCACAGATACGCAGTATTTT
j_call: TRBJ2-3
d_call: -
v_call: TRBV4-2
clone_size: -

cdr3_aa: CASSYSERGREQYF
cdr3_nt: TGTGCCAGCAGTTACTCAGAGCGGGGGCGGGAGCAGTACTTC
j_call: TRBJ2-7
d_call: TRBD2
v_call: TRBV6-5
clone_size: -

cdr3_aa: CASSPGDIPTDTQYF
cdr3_nt: TGTGCCAGCTCACCTGGGGACATCCCCACAGATACGCAGTATTTT
j_call: TRBJ2-3
d_call: -
v_call: TRBV18
clone_size: -

cdr3_aa: CASSDRGRHGQFF
cdr3_nt: TGTGCCAGCAGTGACAGGGGGCGGCATGGGCAGTTCTTC
j_call: TRBJ2-1
d_call: TRBD1
v_call: TRBV2
clone_size: -

cdr3_aa: CASSPLWRGKYEQYF
cdr3_nt: TGCGCCAGCAGCCCATTGTGGAGGGGAAAATACGAGCAGTACTTC
j_call: TRBJ2-7
d_call: -
v_call: TRBV4-1
clone_size: -

cdr3_aa: CASSDRENSPLHF
cdr3_nt: TGCGCCAGCTCGGACAGGGAAAATTCACCCCTCCACTTT
j_call: TRBJ1-6
d_call: TRBD1
v_call: TRBV10-2
clone_size: -

cdr3_aa: CATPGDSQNTGELFF
cdr3_nt: TGTGCCACCCCAGGGGACAGTCAGAACACCGGGGAGCTGTTTTTT
j_call: TRBJ2-2
d_call: TRBD1
v_call: TRBV19
clone_size: -

cdr3_aa: CAWSVGLADTDTQYF
cdr3_nt: TGTGCCTGGAGTGTAGGACTAGCGGACACAGATACGCAGTATTTT
j_call: TRBJ2-3
d_call: TRBD2
v_call: TRBV30
clone_size: -

cdr3_aa: CASSNGGTYSNEQYF
cdr3_nt: TGTGCCAGCTCCAATGGGGGGACCTACTCCAACGAGCAGTACTTC
j_call: TRBJ2-7
d_call: -
v_call: TRBV5-4
clone_size: -

cdr3_aa: CASSYTAAEETQYF
cdr3_nt: TGTGCCAGCAGCTATACGGCAGCGGAAGAGACCCAGTACTTC
j_call: TRBJ2-5
d_call: -
v_call: TRBV11-2
clone_size: -

cdr3_aa: CASESGTGIHGYTF
cdr3_nt: TGTGCCAGTGAGTCCGGGACAGGGATACATGGCTACACCTTC
j_call: TRBJ1-2
d_call: TRBD1
v_call: TRBV19
clone_size: -

cdr3_aa: CASSASGYRVEQYF
cdr3_nt: TGTGCCAGTAGCGCCTCGGGGTACCGGGTCGAGCAGTACTTC
j_call: TRBJ2-7
d_call: -
v_call: TRBV19
clone_size: -

cdr3_aa: CASSQGVASSVYEQFF
cdr3_nt: TGCGCCAGCAGCCAAGGGGTCGCGAGTAGCGTCTATGAGCAGTTCTTC
j_call: TRBJ2-1
d_call: -
v_call: TRBV4-1
clone_size: -

cdr3_aa: CASSFGTAYEQYF
cdr3_nt: TGTGCCAGCAGCTTCGGGACAGCTTACGAGCAGTACTTC
j_call: TRBJ2-7
d_call: TRBD1
v_call: TRBV7-2
clone_size: few

cdr3_aa: CASRPSGGLYEQYF
cdr3_nt: TGTGCCAGCAGACCTAGCGGGGGGTTATACGAGCAGTACTTC
j_call: TRBJ2-7
d_call: TRBD2
v_call: TRBV28
clone_size: -

cdr3_aa: CASSYSRGTVSRAFF
cdr3_nt: TGTGCCAGCAGTTACTCTAGGGGTACTGTAAGTCGAGCTTTCTTT
j_call: TRBJ1-1
d_call: -
v_call: TRBV6-5
clone_size: -

cdr3_aa: CASSTWAGRYF
cdr3_nt: TGTGCCAGCAGCACCTGGGCCGGGAGGTACTTC
j_call: TRBJ2-5
d_call: -
v_call: TRBV7-9
clone_size: few

cdr3_aa: CASSGRTGGANNEQFF
cdr3_nt: TGTGCCAGCAGCGGCCGGACAGGGGGCGCGAACAATGAGCAGTTCTTC
j_call: TRBJ2-1
d_call: TRBD1
v_call: TRBV7-9
clone_size: -

cdr3_aa: CASSIAGGITEAFF
cdr3_nt: TGTGCCAGTAGTATAGCTGGGGGGATCACTGAAGCTTTCTTT
j_call: TRBJ1-1
d_call: -
v_call: TRBV19
clone_size: -

cdr3_aa: CASSIGTTQETQYF
cdr3_nt: TGTGCCAGCAGCATCGGGACAACCCAAGAGACCCAGTACTTC
j_call: TRBJ2-5
d_call: -
v_call: TRBV7-8
clone_size: -

cdr3_aa: CASGSQGPRNSPLHF
cdr3_nt: TGTGCTAGTGGTTCACAGGGGCCCCGTAATTCACCCCTCCACTTT
j_call: TRBJ1-6
d_call: TRBD1
v_call: TRBV12-5
clone_size: -

cdr3_aa: CASRGDGVTGELFF
cdr3_nt: TGTGCCAGTAGGGGAGACGGTGTCACCGGGGAGCTGTTTTTT
j_call: TRBJ2-2
d_call: -
v_call: TRBV19
clone_size: few

cdr3_aa: CASSPSRDRGYGYTF
cdr3_nt: TGTGCCAGCAGTCCCTCCCGGGACAGGGGGTATGGCTACACCTTC
j_call: TRBJ1-2
d_call: TRBD1
v_call: TRBV6-6
clone_size: -

cdr3_aa: CASSPLTSGGYEQYF
cdr3_nt: TGTGCCAGCAGTCCCTTGACTAGCGGGGGCTACGAGCAGTACTTC
j_call: TRBJ2-7
d_call: TRBD2
v_call: TRBV2
clone_size: -

cdr3_aa: CASSLDRADGYTF
cdr3_nt: TGTGCCAGCTCACTCGACAGGGCGGATGGCTACACCTTC
j_call: TRBJ1-2
d_call: TRBD1
v_call: TRBV18
clone_size: -

cdr3_aa: CASRSGGGAYNEQFF
cdr3_nt: TGTGCCAGCAGGTCTGGCGGGGGGGCCTACAATGAGCAGTTCTTC
j_call: TRBJ2-1
d_call: TRBD2
v_call: TRBV6-1
clone_size: -

cdr3_aa: CANTAGSSGNTIYF
cdr3_nt: TGTGCCAACACCGCAGGTAGCTCTGGAAACACCATATATTTT
j_call: TRBJ1-3
d_call: -
v_call: TRBV21-1
clone_size: -

cdr3_aa: CASSPTAAENGYTF
cdr3_nt: TGTGCCAGCTCACCCACAGCGGCGGAGAACGGCTACACCTTC
j_call: TRBJ1-2
d_call: -
v_call: TRBV18
clone_size: -

cdr3_aa: CAWSRGGGSNEKLFF
cdr3_nt: TGTGCCTGGAGTAGGGGAGGAGGCTCTAATGAAAAACTGTTTTTT
j_call: TRBJ1-4
d_call: -
v_call: TRBV30
clone_size: -

cdr3_aa: CASSYPDRVGSNEQFF
cdr3_nt: TGTGCCAGCAGTTACCCGGACAGGGTCGGTTCGAATGAGCAGTTCTTC
j_call: TRBJ2-1
d_call: TRBD1
v_call: TRBV6-6
clone_size: -

cdr3_aa: CASSPFGGGNIQYF
cdr3_nt: TGTGCCAGCAGCCCCTTTGGGGGGGGAAACATTCAGTACTTC
j_call: TRBJ2-4
d_call: TRBD2
v_call: TRBV11-2
clone_size: -

cdr3_aa: CASAGQATGGYTF
cdr3_nt: TGTGCCAGCGCCGGACAGGCTACGGGTGGCTACACCTTC
j_call: TRBJ1-2
d_call: TRBD1
v_call: TRBV7-6
clone_size: many

cdr3_aa: CASSPDWSSYNEQFF
cdr3_nt: TGCGCCAGCAGTCCGGACTGGAGCTCCTACAATGAGCAGTTCTTC
j_call: TRBJ2-1
d_call: -
v_call: TRBV5-1
clone_size: few

cdr3_aa: CASSLGLAKETQYF
cdr3_nt: TGTGCCAGCAGCTTGGGACTAGCGAAAGAGACCCAGTACTTC
j_call: TRBJ2-5
d_call: TRBD2
v_call: TRBV7-2
clone_size: -

cdr3_aa: CASSPGQGGRETQYF
cdr3_nt: TGTGCCAGCAGCCCGGGACAGGGCGGGAGGGAGACCCAGTACTTC
j_call: TRBJ2-5
d_call: -
v_call: TRBV6-6
clone_size: -